This is a list of T cell receptor beta chains from one sample in a study of blood T cell repertoires in COVID-19. Clones were sequenced by immunoSEQ multiplex PCR, and TCRdb holds only the in-frame ones, with some missing. The sample lists hundreds of thousands of clones; roughly 88% were seen once. The sample comprised PBMCs or T cells enriched from blood (not recorded which). These receptors were taken from a middle-aged woman with acute COVID-19. Both conserved end residues are part of each CDR3. Fields, in order: J gene, clone size, D gene, V gene, CDR3 protein, CDR3 DNA. The D gene is left open where the match is weak. Clone size is given for some rows only: seen once, a few or many times, or a class if the clone is expanded.

j_gene: TRBJ2-1; abundance: .; d_gene: TRBD2; v_gene: TRBV3-1/TRBV3-2; CDR3aa: CASSQSGGRNNEQFF; CDR3nt: TGTGCCAGCAGCCAAAGCGGGGGGAGAAACAATGAGCAGTTCTTC
j_gene: TRBJ1-2; abundance: .; d_gene: TRBD1; v_gene: TRBV29-1; CDR3aa: CSGGDRAKDYGYTF; CDR3nt: TGCAGCGGGGGAGACAGGGCGAAGGACTATGGCTACACCTTC
j_gene: TRBJ1-1; abundance: .; d_gene: TRBD1; v_gene: TRBV6-2/TRBV6-3; CDR3aa: CASSYFTGGEEAFF; CDR3nt: TGTGCCAGCAGTTACTTTACAGGGGGAGAGGAGGCTTTCTTT
j_gene: TRBJ1-1; abundance: .; d_gene: TRBD1; v_gene: TRBV7-2; CDR3aa: CASRPGQVGTEAFF; CDR3nt: TGTGCCAGCAGACCAGGACAGGTGGGCACTGAAGCTTTCTTT
j_gene: TRBJ1-6; abundance: .; d_gene: TRBD1; v_gene: TRBV4-1; CDR3aa: CASSRQGGNSPLHF; CDR3nt: TGCGCCAGCAGCCGACAGGGGGGAAATTCACCCCTCCACTTT
j_gene: TRBJ1-3; abundance: .; d_gene: .; v_gene: TRBV7-9; CDR3aa: CASSTARGISGNTIYF; CDR3nt: TGTGCCAGCAGCACTGCGCGGGGTATCTCTGGAAACACCATATATTTT
j_gene: TRBJ2-3; abundance: .; d_gene: TRBD2; v_gene: TRBV7-6; CDR3aa: CASSSGTSGGLGSTDTQYF; CDR3nt: TGTGCCAGCAGCTCTGGGACTAGCGGGGGATTGGGTTCAACAGATACGCAGTATTTT
j_gene: TRBJ2-1; abundance: .; d_gene: TRBD2; v_gene: TRBV5-1; CDR3aa: CASSSEPTSGVYNEQFF; CDR3nt: TGCGCCAGCAGCTCCGAACCGACTAGCGGGGTGTACAATGAGCAGTTCTTC
j_gene: TRBJ1-1; abundance: .; d_gene: .; v_gene: TRBV18; CDR3aa: CASSQPRAMNTEAFF; CDR3nt: TGTGCCAGCTCACAACCCAGGGCCATGAACACTGAAGCTTTCTTT
j_gene: TRBJ1-5; abundance: once; d_gene: .; v_gene: TRBV7-9; CDR3aa: CASSSNVGSNQPQHF; CDR3nt: TGTGCCAGCAGCTCCAACGTCGGTAGTAATCAGCCCCAGCATTTT
j_gene: TRBJ1-3; abundance: .; d_gene: .; v_gene: TRBV3-1/TRBV3-2; CDR3aa: CASSQRAGVGNTIYF; CDR3nt: TGTGCCAGCAGCCAAAGAGCAGGGGTTGGAAACACCATATATTTT
j_gene: TRBJ2-5; abundance: .; d_gene: .; v_gene: TRBV10-3; CDR3aa: CAISPAGQETQYF; CDR3nt: TGTGCCATCAGTCCGGCAGGGCAAGAGACCCAGTACTTC
j_gene: TRBJ2-3; abundance: .; d_gene: .; v_gene: TRBV24-1; CDR3aa: CATSTTDWRGTDTQYF; CDR3nt: TGTGCCACCAGTACAACTGACTGGAGGGGTACAGATACGCAGTATTTT
j_gene: TRBJ1-1; abundance: .; d_gene: TRBD1; v_gene: TRBV19; CDR3aa: CASSIPRGPSNTEAFF; CDR3nt: TGTGCCAGTAGTATACCCAGGGGGCCTTCAAACACTGAAGCTTTCTTT
j_gene: TRBJ2-7; abundance: .; d_gene: .; v_gene: TRBV27; CDR3aa: CASSLQTGSYEQYF; CDR3nt: TGTGCCAGCAGTTTACAGACAGGCTCCTACGAGCAGTACTTC
j_gene: TRBJ1-5; abundance: .; d_gene: .; v_gene: TRBV12-3/TRBV12-4; CDR3aa: CASSLRENQPQHF; CDR3nt: TGTGCCAGCAGTTTGAGAGAGAATCAGCCCCAGCATTTT
j_gene: TRBJ1-6; abundance: .; d_gene: TRBD1; v_gene: TRBV30; CDR3aa: CAWSVPRDRGSPLHF; CDR3nt: TGTGCCTGGAGTGTACCCCGGGACAGGGGTTCACCCCTCCACTTT
j_gene: TRBJ2-1; abundance: .; d_gene: TRBD1; v_gene: TRBV9; CDR3aa: CASSVAGGQLVNEQFF; CDR3nt: TGTGCCAGCAGCGTAGCTGGGGGACAGTTAGTCAATGAGCAGTTCTTC
j_gene: TRBJ1-2; abundance: .; d_gene: TRBD1; v_gene: TRBV24-1; CDR3aa: CATSDGTGYGYTF; CDR3nt: TGTGCCACCAGTGACGGGACAGGCTATGGCTACACCTTC
j_gene: TRBJ2-3; abundance: once; d_gene: TRBD2; v_gene: TRBV4-1; CDR3aa: CASSQDAGRGGTDTQYF; CDR3nt: TGCGCCAGCAGCCAAGATGCGGGGCGGGGGGGCACAGATACGCAGTATTTT
j_gene: TRBJ1-2; abundance: .; d_gene: TRBD1; v_gene: TRBV6-5; CDR3aa: CASKTRGQGLYGYTF; CDR3nt: TGTGCCAGCAAAACGAGGGGGCAGGGATTGTATGGCTACACCTTC
j_gene: TRBJ2-5; abundance: .; d_gene: .; v_gene: TRBV7-6; CDR3aa: CASSPTPRETQYF; CDR3nt: TGTGCCAGCAGCCCAACTCCCAGGGAGACCCAGTACTTC
j_gene: TRBJ1-1; abundance: .; d_gene: .; v_gene: TRBV20-1; CDR3aa: CSASRSGTLNTEAFF; CDR3nt: TGCAGTGCTAGTCGTTCCGGGACACTGAACACTGAAGCTTTCTTT
j_gene: TRBJ2-1; abundance: once; d_gene: TRBD2; v_gene: TRBV11-3; CDR3aa: CASSSSGGFHNEQFF; CDR3nt: TGTGCCAGCAGCTCTAGCGGGGGATTCCACAATGAGCAGTTCTTC
j_gene: TRBJ1-1; abundance: .; d_gene: .; v_gene: TRBV6-5; CDR3aa: CASSTDRPGITEAFF; CDR3nt: TGTGCCAGCAGCACGGATAGACCAGGGATCACTGAAGCTTTCTTT
j_gene: TRBJ1-5; abundance: .; d_gene: .; v_gene: TRBV5-6; CDR3aa: CASSLLVFRGNQPQHF; CDR3nt: TGTGCCAGCAGCTTGTTGGTTTTTCGGGGCAATCAGCCCCAGCATTTT
j_gene: TRBJ2-5; abundance: .; d_gene: .; v_gene: TRBV5-1; CDR3aa: CASSRDSPQETQYF; CDR3nt: TGCGCCAGCAGCCGGGACTCCCCCCAAGAGACCCAGTACTTC
j_gene: TRBJ2-3; abundance: .; d_gene: TRBD1; v_gene: TRBV7-9; CDR3aa: CASSSVGTGLDTQYF; CDR3nt: TGTGCCAGCAGCTCCGTGGGGACAGGGCTGGATACGCAGTATTTT
j_gene: TRBJ2-3; abundance: once; d_gene: TRBD2; v_gene: TRBV4-1; CDR3aa: CASSQDSAGGQRDTQYF; CDR3nt: TGCGCCAGCAGCCAAGATAGCGCGGGGGGGCAGAGAGATACGCAGTATTTT
j_gene: TRBJ1-2; abundance: .; d_gene: .; v_gene: TRBV6-1; CDR3aa: CASSEGGQRGYTF; CDR3nt: TGTGCCAGCAGTGAAGGTGGACAACGTGGCTACACCTTC
j_gene: TRBJ2-7; abundance: .; d_gene: TRBD1; v_gene: TRBV11-2; CDR3aa: CASSLGRGPSYEQYF; CDR3nt: TGTGCCAGCAGCTTAGGTAGGGGGCCCTCCTACGAGCAGTACTTC
j_gene: TRBJ2-1; abundance: .; d_gene: .; v_gene: TRBV29-1; CDR3aa: CSVEHARAAGRNEQFF; CDR3nt: TGCAGCGTTGAACACGCACGGGCCGCGGGACGCAATGAGCAGTTCTTC